This T cell receptor (beta chain) was captured in a study of cytotoxic CD8 clonotypes in ibrutinib-treated CLL. Study findings and constraints: Clonotypes that were public were uncommon, and they contracted or stayed stable on treatment.

As concerns this clone: What it binds is unknown.

Only in-frame clones appear in the TCRdb table, and some are missing; sequencing was by immunoSEQ multiplex PCR. The profile shows more than 300,000 clones, 80% of them singletons. Deletions cut 6 bases from V and 0 bases from J, with 11 bases between. Germline CDR1 reads SGHDN; CDR2 reads FVKESK. CDR3 length: 15 amino acids. The receptor was isolated from a human donor with chronic lymphocytic leukemia. The source material was PBMCs, sampled before ibrutinib treatment. The chain uses TRBV14 and TRBJ2-2; the D is unclear. The CDR3 is CASSRGGANTGELFF. The CDR3 DNA reads as TGTGCCAGCAGTCGCGGTGGAGCGAACACCGGGGAGCTGTTTTTT.